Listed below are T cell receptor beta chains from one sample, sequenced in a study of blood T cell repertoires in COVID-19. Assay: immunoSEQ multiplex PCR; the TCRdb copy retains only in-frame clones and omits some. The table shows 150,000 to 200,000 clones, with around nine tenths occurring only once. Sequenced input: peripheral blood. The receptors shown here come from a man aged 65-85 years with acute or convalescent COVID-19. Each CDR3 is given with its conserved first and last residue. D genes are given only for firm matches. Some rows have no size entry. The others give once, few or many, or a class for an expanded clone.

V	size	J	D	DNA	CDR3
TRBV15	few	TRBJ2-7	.	TGTGCCACCAGCAGAGATACAGCTGCCTACGAGCAGTACTTC	CATSRDTAAYEQYF
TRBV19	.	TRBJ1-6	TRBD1	TGTGCCAGTAGTGTGACAGGGGGTAATTCACCCCTCCACTTT	CASSVTGGNSPLHF
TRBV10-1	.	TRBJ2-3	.	TGCGCCAGCAGTGAGGGCCCCTCAGATACGCAGTATTTT	CASSEGPSDTQYF
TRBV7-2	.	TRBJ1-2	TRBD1	TGTGCCAGCAGCTTAGGGACAGGGGGTGGCTACACCTTC	CASSLGTGGGYTF
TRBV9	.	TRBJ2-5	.	TGTGCCAGCAGCCCTCAACAGGGACAAGAGACCCAGTACTTC	CASSPQQGQETQYF
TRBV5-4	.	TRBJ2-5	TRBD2	TGTGCCAGCAGCAAACTAGCGGGGGCAGGGTCGGAGACCCAGTACTTC	CASSKLAGAGSETQYF
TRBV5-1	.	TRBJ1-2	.	TGCGCCAGCAGCCGCTCCAGCTCAGGGGTTGATGGCTACACCTTC	CASSRSSSGVDGYTF
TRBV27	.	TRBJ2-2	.	TGTGCCAGCAGTCTCACACTTGCGGGGGGACAGGGCTATACCGGGGAGCTGTTTTTT	CASSLTLAGGQGYTGELFF
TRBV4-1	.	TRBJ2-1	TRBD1	TGCGCCAGCAGCCGAGACCTGGGACAGGGGAGGAAGTTCTTC	CASSRDLGQGRKFF
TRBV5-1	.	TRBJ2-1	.	TGCGCCAGCAGCTTGGGGCGGGAAGGTGTAGGGTTCTTC	CASSLGREGVGFF
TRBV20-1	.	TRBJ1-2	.	TGCAGTGCCCGAGGGCCAAGCTACACCTTC	CSARGPSYTF
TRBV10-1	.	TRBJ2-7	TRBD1	TGCGCCAGCAGTCTATCCGGGACAGGGACCAACGAGCAGTACTTC	CASSLSGTGTNEQYF
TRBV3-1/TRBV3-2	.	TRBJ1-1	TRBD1	TGTGCCAGCAGCCCAAACGTTTGGGACAGGCGGGGCGCAGAAGTAGCTTTCTTT	CASSPNVWDRRGAEVAFF
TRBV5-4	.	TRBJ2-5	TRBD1	TGTGCCAGCAGCGCAGGACAGGAAGAGACCCAGTACTTC	CASSAGQEETQYF
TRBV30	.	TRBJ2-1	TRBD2	TGTGCCTGGAACCAAGGACTAGCGGGAGGCGGTGAGCAGTTCTTC	CAWNQGLAGGGEQFF
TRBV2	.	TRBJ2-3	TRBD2	TGTGCCAGCAGTGAAGCGCGACTAGCGCAGAGCACAGATACGCAGTATTTT	CASSEARLAQSTDTQYF
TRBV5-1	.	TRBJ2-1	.	TGCGCCAGCAGCTTGGACCGGGTCAATGAGCAGTTCTTC	CASSLDRVNEQFF
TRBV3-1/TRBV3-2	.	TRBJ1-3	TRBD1	TGTGCCAGCAGCAGCGACAGGGTAAACACCATATATTTT	CASSSDRVNTIYF
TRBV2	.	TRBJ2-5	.	TGTGCCAGCAGTGCGAACTGGCAGGGGGAGACCCAGTACTTC	CASSANWQGETQYF
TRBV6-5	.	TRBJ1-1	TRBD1	TGTGCCAGCAAACCACAGGGGATGAACACTGAAGCTTTCTTT	CASKPQGMNTEAFF
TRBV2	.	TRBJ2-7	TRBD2	TGTGCCAGCAACCAGCGGGGGGGCGACGAGCAGTACTTC	CASNQRGGDEQYF
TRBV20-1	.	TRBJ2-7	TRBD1	TGCAGTGCTAGTAGGGGGCATTCCTACGAGCAGTACTTC	CSASRGHSYEQYF
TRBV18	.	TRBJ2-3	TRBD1	TGTGCCAGCTCACCGGCGACAGGGGGCGAAGATACGCAGTATTTT	CASSPATGGEDTQYF
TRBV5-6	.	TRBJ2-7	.	TGTGCCAGCAGCTCGAGAAGCGGCGACTACGAGCAGTACTTC	CASSSRSGDYEQYF
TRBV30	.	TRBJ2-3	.	TGTGCCTGGAGTGAAAGCGGTACGCAGTATTTT	CAWSESGTQYF
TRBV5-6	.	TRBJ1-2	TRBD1	TGTGCCAGCAGGGAGAAGACAGGGACCTATGGCTACACCTTC	CASREKTGTYGYTF
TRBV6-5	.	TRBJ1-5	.	TGTGCCAGCATGAGGAGGCCGGATCAGCCCCAGCATTTT	CASMRRPDQPQHF